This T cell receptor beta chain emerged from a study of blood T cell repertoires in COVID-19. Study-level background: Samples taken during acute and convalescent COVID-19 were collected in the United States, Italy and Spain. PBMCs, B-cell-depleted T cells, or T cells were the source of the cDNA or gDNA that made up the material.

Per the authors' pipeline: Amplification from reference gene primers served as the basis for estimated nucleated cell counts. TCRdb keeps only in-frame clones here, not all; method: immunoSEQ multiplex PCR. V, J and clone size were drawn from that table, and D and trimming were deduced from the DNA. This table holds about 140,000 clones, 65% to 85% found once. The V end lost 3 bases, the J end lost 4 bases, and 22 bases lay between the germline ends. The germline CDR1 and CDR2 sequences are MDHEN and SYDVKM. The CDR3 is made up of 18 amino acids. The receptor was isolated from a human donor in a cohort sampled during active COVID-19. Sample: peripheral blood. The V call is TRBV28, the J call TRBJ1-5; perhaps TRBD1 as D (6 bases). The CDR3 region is CASSLSHTSRDKNQPQHF. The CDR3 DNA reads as TGTGCCAGCAGTTTGTCTCATACAAGTCGGGACAAGAATCAGCCCCAGCATTTT.